What follows describes a single T cell receptor (beta chain). In its sample, this clonotype was seen once. What antigen it recognizes has not been identified. Per-nucleotide qualities are absent, and no much larger clonotype sits a single base away. This sample is drawn from a study of human T cells and chemical hapten exposure (dated by TCRdb to the early 2020s). Context from the whole study: For sensitization, 2% DPC in acetone was applied to a roughly 2 cm by roughly 2 cm area of upper inner arm skin. For TCR sequencing, blood came from over 25 alopecia patients at anywhere from one to four time points (pre-sensitization, 2, 6 and 24 weeks). The patient cohort, mostly female, included alopecia areata with under or over 50% scalp involvement, alopecia totalis and alopecia universalis. The libraries were sequenced as a pool, and the TCR yield per sample differed mostly because of small variations in library volumes within the pool. Blood samples were taken from patients before sensitization (week 0) and at 2, 6 and about 24 weeks after DPC sensitization. Patch testing on the upper back used Finn chambers containing 0.01% DPC, with scoring done after 6 days according to International Contact Dermatitis Research Group standards. This study followed changes in the peripheral blood TCR repertoire in vivo during primary and secondary sensitization of alopecia patients to the hapten diphenylcyclopropenone (DPC). Weekly therapeutic DPC doses were additionally applied to the scalp of patients throughout the roughly 25-week study period.

CDR1 and CDR2 (SNHLY, FYNNEI) derive from the germline V gene. Including cysteine and phenylalanine, the CDR3 has 16 amino acids. Only the CDR3 DNA stays, 48 bases, in frame from base 1. A distance of 17 bases separates the germline ends of V and J, which lose 6 bases and 3 bases respectively. Broad study findings and their caveats: A positive correlation was found between the number of PT1 expanded TCRs and patch test score, with significance reached at thresholds 8, 16 and 32 but not 4. No change with DPC sensitization was found in the number of TCRs above 1 in 1000 frequency, and no evidence of global repertoire structure alterations was found. Alopecia, a presumed autoimmune disease, was present in all patients, so the immune response of the patients might differ from that of healthy individuals. After repeated subsampling, changes were observed in the strength of the expansion versus patch-test correlation and in the threshold at which the correlation became significant. Compared with pre-sensitization or healthy control sets, expanded TCRs formed significantly more large CDR3 similarity clusters, which is consistent with antigen-driven responses.

The library was obtained by RACE. The instrument was a NextSeq 500. During library preparation, unique molecular identifiers were attached to individual cDNA molecules so that TCRs could be counted in a quantitative, reproducible way. For every blood RNA sample, sequencing covered both the TCR alpha and TCR beta chains. Turning to the authors' computational methods: A median of around 100,000 TCRs per sample was observed, with a range of 23,224 to 690,600. V, J and CDR3 annotation of the TCR reads was performed with the Decombinator software suite. To make PS versus PT1 abundance plots, every sample was subsampled to the same number of TCRs (28,000). TCRs were defined as expanded if absent before sensitization and observed at least eight times at the 2-week time point. TCRdb itself trimmed the public reads at Q25 with fastp, ran MiXCR and retained productive beta chains. Rows merge per CDR3 protein into single entries with the most common DNA and genes. The V and J calls follow TCRdb's processing rather than the paper's. The sample profile shows about 180,000 distinct CDR3 sequences; 30% of them were found once. Less than 3% of the sample comes from the top ten.

This sample's time point label indicates: pre-sensitization, week 0. The treatment or condition label on this specimen signifies: therapeutic diphenylcyclopropenone sensitization with weekly scalp DPC. Blood at each patch-test visit was drawn before the patch test was applied. Patients were eligible if aged 18 to 70, diagnosed with alopecia and judged suitable for DPC therapy, and pregnant patients were excluded. Unfractionated whole blood was collected in Tempus Blood RNA tubes, and total RNA was extracted from that blood. The sample here was whole blood, taken in connection with sensitization to the hapten diphenylcyclopropenone (DPC). The TCR was taken from a young woman with alopecia areata. Some clones in this sample may be carry-over from other donors' samples. The V and J segments used are TRBV2 and TRBJ2-2; TRBD1 could be the D gene, as 6 bases match. The base sequence is TGTGCCAGCAGGATAACCGGGACACTGGACACCGGGGAGCTGTTTTTT. It translates as CASRITGTLDTGELFF.